This TCR beta chain was sequenced for a study of beta chain features in type 1 diabetes. Study-wide findings and caveats: Patients and controls would share equally any PCR tilt toward shorter templates.

Purity of each sorted population was above 95%. Sequencing targeted expressed TCRB transcripts, as all isolated RNA had been reverse transcribed. The data were produced by immunoSEQ multiplex PCR, yet TCRdb's version contains in-frame clones alone and is incomplete. The data contain 400,000 to 550,000 clones, approximately 10% of them singletons. This clone has only a few counts. Its specificity is not known. Germline values: CDR1 SGHNT, CDR2 YYREEE (reference sequence). Trimming shortened V by 4 bases and J by 6 bases, and 17 bases separated the two germline ends. The CDR3 sequence is 15 residues long.

The receptor comes from a woman aged 18-29 years in good health. The rearrangement joins TRBV5-4 to TRBJ2-4, with D maybe TRBD2 (6 bases). What was sequenced was naive CD4+ T cells from blood. CDR3 DNA sequence: TGTGCCAGCAGCCGCCGTGGGACTTTGGTAAACATTCAGTACTTC. The encoded protein is CASSRRGTLVNIQYF.